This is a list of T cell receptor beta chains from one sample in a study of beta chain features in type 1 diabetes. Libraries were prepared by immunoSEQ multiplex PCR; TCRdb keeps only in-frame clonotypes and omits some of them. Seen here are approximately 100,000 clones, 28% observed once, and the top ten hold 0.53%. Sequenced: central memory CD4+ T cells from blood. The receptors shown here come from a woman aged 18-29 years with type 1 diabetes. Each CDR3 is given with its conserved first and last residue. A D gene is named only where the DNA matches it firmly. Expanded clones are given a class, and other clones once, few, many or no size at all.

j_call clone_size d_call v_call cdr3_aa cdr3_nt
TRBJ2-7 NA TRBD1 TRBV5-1 CASSLTTGGGYEQYF TGCGCCAGCAGCTTGACGACAGGGGGAGGGTACGAGCAGTACTTC
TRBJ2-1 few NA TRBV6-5 CASSREARRGEQFF TGTGCCAGCTCTCGCGAGGCCCGGCGGGGTGAGCAGTTCTTC
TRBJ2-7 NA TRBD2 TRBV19 CASSQVPGTSGRYEQYF TGTGCCAGTAGCCAAGTTCCCGGGACTAGCGGGAGGTACGAGCAGTACTTC
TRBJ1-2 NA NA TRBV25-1 CASSPQGGYYGYTF TGTGCCAGCAGTCCACAGGGAGGGTACTATGGCTACACCTTC
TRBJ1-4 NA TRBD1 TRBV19 CASSILGVGQGNEKLFF TGTGCCAGTAGTATCCTGGGGGTCGGACAGGGGAATGAAAAACTGTTTTTT
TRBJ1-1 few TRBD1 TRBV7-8 CASSLARTGLNTEAFF TGTGCCAGCAGCTTAGCCAGGACAGGCCTGAACACTGAAGCTTTCTTT
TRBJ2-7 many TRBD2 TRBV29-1 CSVEVAGVIHEQYF TGCAGCGTTGAAGTCGCGGGAGTAATCCACGAGCAGTACTTC
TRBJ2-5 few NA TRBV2 CASRRTEQETQYF TGTGCCAGCAGAAGGACAGAGCAAGAGACCCAGTACTTC
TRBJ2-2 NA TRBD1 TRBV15 CATSNWTGYTGELFF TGTGCCACCAGCAACTGGACAGGGTACACCGGGGAGCTGTTTTTT
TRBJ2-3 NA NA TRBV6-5 CASRRNSYHYTQYF TGTGCCAGCAGACGCAACAGCTACCATTATACGCAGTATTTT
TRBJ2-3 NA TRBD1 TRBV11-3 CASSRGTGSTDTQYF TGTGCCAGCAGCCGCGGGACAGGGAGCACAGATACGCAGTATTTT
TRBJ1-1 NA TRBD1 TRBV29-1 CSANRGRGTEAFF TGCAGCGCGAACAGGGGGCGAGGCACTGAAGCTTTCTTT
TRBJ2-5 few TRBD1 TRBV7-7 CASTPGQGWQETQYF TGTGCCAGCACCCCGGGACAGGGGTGGCAAGAGACCCAGTACTTC
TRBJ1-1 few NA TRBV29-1 CSVHHGNTEAFF TGCAGCGTTCACCACGGGAACACTGAAGCTTTCTTT
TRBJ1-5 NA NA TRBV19 CASSTETYSNQPQHF TGTGCCAGTAGTACAGAGACTTATAGCAATCAGCCCCAGCATTTT
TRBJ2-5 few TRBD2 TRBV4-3 CASSRDYGGVFETQYF TGCGCCAGCAGCCGGGACTACGGCGGCGTGTTCGAGACCCAGTACTTC
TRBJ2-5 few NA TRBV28 CASSRTEETQYF TGTGCCAGCAGTAGGACAGAGGAGACCCAGTACTTC
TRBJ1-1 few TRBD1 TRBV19 CASSTGQGDGAFF TGTGCCAGTAGTACTGGACAGGGGGACGGAGCTTTCTTT
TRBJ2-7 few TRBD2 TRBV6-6 CASSNPGLADYEQYF TGTGCCAGCAGCAACCCGGGACTAGCGGACTACGAGCAGTACTTC
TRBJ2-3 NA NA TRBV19 CASSMMQGRDTQYF TGTGCCAGTAGTATGATGCAGGGCAGGGATACGCAGTATTTT
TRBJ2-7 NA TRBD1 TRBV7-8 CASSGTGSRSYEQYF TGTGCCAGCAGCGGGACAGGTAGCCGATCCTACGAGCAGTACTTC
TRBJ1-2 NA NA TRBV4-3 CASSQGYTNYGYTF TGCGCCAGCAGCCAAGGTTACACTAACTATGGCTACACCTTC
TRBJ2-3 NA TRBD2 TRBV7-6 CASSFGLAGGRTDTQYF TGTGCCAGCAGCTTTGGACTAGCGGGAGGGCGCACAGATACGCAGTATTTT
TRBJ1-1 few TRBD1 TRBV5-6 CASSFNTGTGIAEAFF TGTGCCAGCAGCTTCAATACCGGGACAGGGATCGCTGAAGCTTTCTTT
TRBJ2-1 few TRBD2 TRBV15 CATSRDRTSGRAGEQFF TGTGCCACCAGCAGAGACAGGACTAGCGGGAGGGCGGGGGAGCAGTTCTTC
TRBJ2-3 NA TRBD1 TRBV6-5 CASSPRQGVTDTQYF TGTGCCAGCAGCCCGAGACAGGGCGTCACAGATACGCAGTATTTT
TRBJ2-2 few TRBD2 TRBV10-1 CASSLAGGTGELFF TGCGCCAGCAGTCTAGCGGGAGGCACCGGGGAGCTGTTTTTT
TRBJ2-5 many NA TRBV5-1 CASSPGFRETQYF TGCGCCAGCAGCCCAGGGTTTCGGGAGACCCAGTACTTC
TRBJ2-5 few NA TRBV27 CASRGDRETQYF TGTGCCAGCAGAGGGGATAGGGAGACCCAGTACTTC
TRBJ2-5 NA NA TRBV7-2 CASSLRPSAIKETQYF TGTGCCAGCAGCTTAAGGCCTAGCGCAATTAAAGAGACCCAGTACTTC
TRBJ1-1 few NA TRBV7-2 CASSPLTGGGMNTEAFF TGTGCCAGCAGCCCACTTACTGGGGGAGGAATGAACACTGAAGCTTTCTTT
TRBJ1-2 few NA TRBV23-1 CASSQSGGVYGYTF TGCGCCAGCAGTCAATCGGGGGGGGTCTATGGCTACACCTTC
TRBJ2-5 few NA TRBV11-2 CASSLGQSRLETQYF TGTGCCAGCAGCCTGGGACAATCTAGGTTGGAGACCCAGTACTTC
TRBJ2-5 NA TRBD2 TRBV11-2 CASSRDYADETQYF TGTGCCAGCAGCCGGGACTACGCGGACGAGACCCAGTACTTC
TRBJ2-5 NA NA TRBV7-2 CASSSWRDSQDGPQETQYF TGTGCCAGCAGCTCTTGGCGGGATAGCCAAGACGGGCCCCAAGAGACCCAGTACTTC
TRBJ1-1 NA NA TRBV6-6 CASRRQLNTEAFF TGTGCCAGCAGGAGACAACTCAACACTGAAGCTTTCTTT
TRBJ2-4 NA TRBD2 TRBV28 CASSLLAGGPNIQYF TGTGCCAGCAGTTTACTAGCGGGAGGGCCTAACATTCAGTACTTC
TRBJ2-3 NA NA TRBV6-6 CASSYSEVGSDTQYF TGTGCCAGCAGTTACTCGGAGGTGGGGAGTGATACGCAGTATTTT
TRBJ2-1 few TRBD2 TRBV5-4 CASSPRIAGGGTYNEQFF TGTGCCAGCAGCCCTCGGATCGCGGGAGGTGGAACCTACAATGAGCAGTTCTTC
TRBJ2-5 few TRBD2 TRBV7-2 CASSLSASGNQETQYF TGTGCCAGCAGCTTATCGGCTAGCGGGAACCAAGAGACCCAGTACTTC
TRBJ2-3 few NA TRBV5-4 CASSRAGSADTQYF TGTGCCAGCAGCCGTGCGGGGAGCGCAGATACGCAGTATTTT
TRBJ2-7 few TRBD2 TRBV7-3 CASSLSGGLAGGEQYF TGTGCCAGCAGCTTATCTGGCGGGCTAGCGGGAGGTGAGCAGTACTTC
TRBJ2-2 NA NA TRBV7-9 CASSPRGGTGPDGELFF TGTGCCAGCAGCCCCCGGGGGGGGACAGGGCCGGACGGGGAGCTGTTTTTT
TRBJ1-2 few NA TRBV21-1 CASSTGGYGYTF TGTGCCAGCTCGACAGGGGGCTATGGCTACACCTTC